This TCR beta chain was recovered during a study of cytomegalovirus exposure and HLA in healthy donors. Study outcomes and limitations: As was reported, the HLA-A and HLA-B alleles of most subjects were accurately predicted from TCR beta sequences. By HLA locus, TCR association rates varied in a later analysis, with DRB1 showing the most and HLA-C the fewest.

V was cut by 0 bases and J by 7 bases, with 9 bases left in between. The CDR3 sequence is 13 residues long. In germline, CDR1 is MNHEY, CDR2 SVGAGI. PCR employed 60 Vbeta and 13 Jbeta primers. The data were produced by immunoSEQ multiplex PCR, yet TCRdb's version contains in-frame clones alone and is incomplete. This repertoire includes about 200,000 clones. Concerning this clone: Its matching antigen is unknown.

Sequenced sample: PBMCs. The chain couples TRBV6-5 to TRBJ1-2; the D gene is possibly TRBD1 (5 bases). The TCR was taken from a girl aged 2-9 years in good health and CMV-seropositive. For the CDR3, the DNA is TGTGCCAGCAGTTACTCCGACAGCCGTGGCTACACCTTC. Translated: CASSYSDSRGYTF.